These 7 T cell receptor beta chains were sequenced from one sample in a study of OX40 agonist ivuxolimab in advanced cancers. Profiling relied on immunoSEQ multiplex PCR, and the TCRdb table lists in-frame clones only, not all of them. The table lists over 30,000 clones, roughly 77% of them singletons, with about a fifth in the top ten. The material sequenced was CD4+ or CD8+ T cells sorted from blood, taken in a trial of the OX40 agonist ivuxolimab. These receptors all come from an adult with an advanced solid tumor such as melanoma, head and neck, liver or kidney cancer.

J is TRBJ2-6 and V is TRBV6-1; D gene uncertain. The germline V gene encodes CDR1 MNHNS and CDR2 SASEGT. The CDR3 has 15 amino acids. The V end was cut by 10 bases, the J end by 0 bases, with 13 bases between. The CDR3 DNA reads as TGTGCCATCATTGCGGCGTCCTCTGGGGCCAACGTCCTGACTTTC. Its translation is CAIIAASSGANVLTF.

In nucleotides, the CDR3 is TGTGCCAGCAGCCAAGGGGGGTGGGGACTTACCTACGAGCAGTACTTC. Translating it yields CASSQGGWGLTYEQYF. The genes are TRBV28 and TRBJ2-7; either TRBD1 or TRBD2 may supply D (6 bases each). The CDR3 loop spans 16 amino acids. The germline V gene has CDR1 MDHEN and CDR2 SYDVKM. V was pared by 6 bases and J by 2 bases, with 20 bases between.

This clone has only a few counts. The sample has other DNA sequences that encode this CDR3 too. The gene calls are TRBV5-1 and TRBJ1-1; D remains unclear. The V gene lost 0 bases and the J gene lost 3 bases, with 6 bases spanning the gap. CDR1 SGHRS and CDR2 YFSETQ come from the germline V gene. This CDR3 is built from 13 residues. CDR3 coding DNA: TGCGCCAGCAGCTTGGATGGGTACACTGAAGCTTTCTTT. It codes for CASSLDGYTEAFF.

The CDR3: CASSLGTLDTQYF. The CDR3 nucleotides are TGTGCCAGCAGCTTAGGTACTTTAGATACGCAGTATTTT. The chain links TRBV7-9 to TRBJ2-3; no clear D gene. The CDR3 covers 13 residues. Germline V gene data show CDR1 as SEHNR and CDR2 as FQNEAQ (reference sequence). Trimming removed 1 base at V and 5 bases at J, with 7 bases between.

This chain's CDR3 is CASSATFNHQPQHF. The DNA of the CDR3 is TGTGCCAGCAGTGCCACTTTTAACCATCAGCCCCAGCATTTT. The chain combines TRBV27 with TRBJ1-5; D is unresolved. The CDR3 length is 14 residues. With 5 bases removed from V and 5 bases from J, the gap between germline ends came to 13 bases. CDR1 is MNHEY and CDR2 is SMNVEV in the germline V gene (reference sequence).

Relative to its sample, this clone is large. This sequence joins TRBV28 and TRBJ1-2; TRBD1 matches 8 bases. From germline, CDR1 is MDHEN and CDR2 SYDVKM. Trimming at V came to 2 bases and at J to 6 bases, leaving 5 bases not matched to a gene. This CDR3 is 14 amino acids long. CDR3 sequence reads: CASSLGGQVDGYTF. Here the CDR3 DNA reads TGTGCCAGCAGTTTAGGGGGACAGGTTGATGGCTACACCTTC.

V is TRBV7-8 and J is TRBJ1-1; D is undetermined. There are 13 residues in the CDR3. V lost 1 base to trimming and J lost 3 bases, with 6 bases between them. Germline CDR1 SGHVS, CDR2 FQNEAQ. CDR3 DNA sequence: TGTGCCAGCAGCTTAGTCCGTGACACTGAAGCTTTCTTT. This codes for CASSLVRDTEAFF.